Here is one TCR beta chain with its context. As yet, its antigen is unknown. The sample belongs to a study of blood T cells in healthy people across ages. Findings and caveats of the study: One million T cells yielded diversity estimates that were considered underestimates. Correlation between TCR beta diversity and naive T cell percentage was strong.

PCR was performed a second time for roughly 7 to 11 cycles using a sample-barcoded 5' primer and a J-beta primer mix. Each cDNA was tagged by a template-switch adaptor containing 12 random nucleotides. Every sample returned 2.5 million or more CDR3-containing paired-end reads. TCRdb ran MiXCR on the 5' RACE reads and lists one entry per CDR3 protein. This sample has around 1.7 million distinct CDR3 sequences, with roughly 27% found just once. The CDR3 is 10 amino acids. Germline V gene sequence: CDR1 SNHLY, CDR2 FYNNEI. With 8 bases removed from V and 3 bases from J, the gap between germline ends came to 4 bases.

Sequenced input: blood. V is TRBV2 and J is TRBJ1-2; D remains ambiguous. This TCR came from a woman in her twenties or thirties in good health. The CDR3 nucleotides are TGTGCCAGCGGGCACTATGGCTACACCTTC. It translates to CASGHYGYTF.